This TCR beta chain comes out of a study of blood T cell repertoires in COVID-19. Overall study context: PBMCs, B-cell-depleted T cells, or T cells provided the cDNA or gDNA that made up the material.

Under the authors' procedure: For nucleated cells, counts were estimated from reference gene primer amplification. Produced via immunoSEQ multiplex PCR; TCRdb's table is partial and in-frame only. From that table come the V and J calls and clone size; the DNA was used to work out D and trimming. The sample has more than 20,000 clones; 89% are singletons. Germline V gene sequence: CDR1 MNHEY, CDR2 SVGAGI. There are 14 residues in the CDR3. The V end was cut by 0 bases, the J end by 2 bases, with 8 bases between. Material for sequencing was peripheral blood. The rearrangement links TRBV6-5 to TRBJ2-7; TRBD1 might be the D (5 bases). This TCR came from a human donor in a cohort sampled during active COVID-19. CDR3 in amino acids: CASSYSLQAYEQYF. The CDR3, as DNA: TGTGCCAGCAGTTACTCGCTACAGGCCTACGAGCAGTACTTC.